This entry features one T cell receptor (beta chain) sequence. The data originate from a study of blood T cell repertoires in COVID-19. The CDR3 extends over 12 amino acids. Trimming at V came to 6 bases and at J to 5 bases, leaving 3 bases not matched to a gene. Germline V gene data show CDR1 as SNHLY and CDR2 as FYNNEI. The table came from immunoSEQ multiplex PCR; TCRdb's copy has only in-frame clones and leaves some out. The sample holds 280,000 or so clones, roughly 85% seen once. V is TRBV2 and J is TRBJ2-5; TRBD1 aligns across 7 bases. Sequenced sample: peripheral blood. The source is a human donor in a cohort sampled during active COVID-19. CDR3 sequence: CASRGQPETQYF. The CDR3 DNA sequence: TGTGCCAGCAGGGGACAGCCCGAGACCCAGTACTTC. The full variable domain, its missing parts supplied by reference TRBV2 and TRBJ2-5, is EPEVTQTPSHQVTQMGQEVILRCVPISNHLYFYWYRQILGQKVEFLVSFYNNEISEKSEIFDDQFSVERPDGSNFTLKIRSTKLEDSAMYFCASRGQPETQYFGPGTRLLVL.